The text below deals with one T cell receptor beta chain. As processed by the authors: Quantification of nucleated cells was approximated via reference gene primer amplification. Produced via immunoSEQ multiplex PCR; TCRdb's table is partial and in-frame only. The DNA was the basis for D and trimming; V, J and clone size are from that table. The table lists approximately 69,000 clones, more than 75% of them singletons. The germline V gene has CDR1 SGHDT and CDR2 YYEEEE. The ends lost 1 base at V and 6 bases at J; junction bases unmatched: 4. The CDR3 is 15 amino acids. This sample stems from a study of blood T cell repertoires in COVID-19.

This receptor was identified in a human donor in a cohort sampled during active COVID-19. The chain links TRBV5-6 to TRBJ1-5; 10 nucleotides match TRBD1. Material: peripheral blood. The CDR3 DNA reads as TGTGCCAGCAGCTTGAGGACAGGGGGTATTCAGCCCCAGCATTTT. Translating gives CASSLRTGGIQPQHF.